A selection of T cell receptor beta chains follows, all from one sample in a study of blood T cells in healthy people across ages. TCRdb passed the 5' RACE reads through MiXCR, listing each CDR3 protein once. The sample records hundreds of thousands of distinct CDR3 sequences, approximately 52% being singletons. The sample consisted of blood. The source of these receptors is a woman aged 80 or over in good health. The CDR3 runs from the conserved cysteine through the conserved F or W. Each record gives: V gene, clone size, CDR3 protein. Clone size is not always given. Where it is, it says once, few, many or a class for expanded clones.

>TRBV20-1|.
CSAPREVSETQYF
>TRBV28|many
CATQGQTLTNYGYTF
>TRBV9|.
CASGRGSNTEAFF
>TRBV28|many
CASSLPSLGGPGQFF
>TRBV6-2/TRBV6-3|.
CASSDTQDTGELFF
>TRBV7-2|.
CASSLATDTRYF
>TRBV2|few
CASGDDTDTQYF
>TRBV28|many
CASSFRGETYEQYF
>TRBV3-1|once
CAGSQGQGQPQHF
>TRBV20-1|many
CSATKDGRTDTQYF
>TRBV28|many
CASRIDSYNEQFF
>TRBV6-5|few
CASSSPGGNQPQHF
>TRBV20-1|few
CSALVLAGDYNEQYF
>TRBV5-1|.
CASSLGQGYRGYTF
>TRBV9|.
CASSVDPEANAGELFF
>TRBV27|.
CASRLSGRYQETQYF
>TRBV5-8|.
CASSLGDRIYEQYF